These 4 T cell receptor beta chains were sequenced from one sample in a study of shared clonotypes between healthy human individuals. Sequenced by immunoSEQ multiplex PCR; TCRdb stores in-frame clones only, minus some. The table lists approximately 2.5 million clones, over 85% of them singletons. Material for sequencing was naive CD4+ T cells from PBMCs. Subset here: CD45RA+ positively selected. All receptors derive from a man younger than 30 in good health. Some clones in this sample may be carry-over from other donors' samples.

The V call is TRBV28, the J call TRBJ2-1, with 8 bases aligning to TRBD2. V trimming: 6 bases; J trimming: 5 bases; junction bases outside the gene matches: 12. Germline V gene data show CDR1 as MDHEN and CDR2 as SYDVKM. This CDR3 region has 16 residues. The CDR3 sequence: CASSRPTSAVNNEQFF. The CDR3 DNA reads TGTGCCAGCAGCCGCCCGACTAGCGCCGTTAACAATGAGCAGTTCTTC.

The DNA of the CDR3 is TGTGCCAGCAGCCCCTCCAATGAGCAGTTCTTC. It is translated as CASSPSNEQFF. V is TRBV7-9 and J is TRBJ2-1; D not certain. Looked up from germline, CDR1 is SEHNR and CDR2 is FQNEAQ (reference sequence). CDR3 length: 11 residues. V lost 5 bases and J lost 6, with 5 bases in between.

The rearrangement joins TRBV7-3 to TRBJ2-1; D uncertain. Germline CDR1 SGHTA, CDR2 FQGTGA. Trimming cost V 3 bases and J 9 bases, with 15 bases left between them. The CDR3 consists of 14 residues. The CDR3 nucleotides are TGTGCCAGCAGCTTGGGAAGCGAGAGTCGTGAGCAGTTCTTC. Encoded protein: CASSLGSESREQFF.

The chain links TRBV4-1 to TRBJ2-1; D unclear. The V end lost 1 base, the J end lost 6 bases, and 10 bases lay between the germline ends. The CDR3 consists of 14 residues. CDR1 is MGHRA, CDR2 YSYEKL, per germline. CDR3 DNA sequence: TGCGCCAGCAGCCAAGTCATCAGTACCAATGAGCAGTTCTTC. It encodes CASSQVISTNEQFF.